This T cell receptor beta chain was found in a study of cytomegalovirus exposure and HLA in healthy donors. Study-level results: Many donors carried some public TCRs, although rarity characterized most TCR sequences. The study listed roughly 160 cytomegalovirus-associated TCR beta chains.

Primers: 60 Vbeta forward and 13 Jbeta reverse. Clones were sequenced by immunoSEQ multiplex PCR, and TCRdb holds only the in-frame ones, with some missing. This sample yields about 180,000 clones, of which under 85% are seen a single time; less than 2.5% belongs to the top ten. Comments on this clone: What it recognizes is unknown.

Unmatched junction bases numbered 2, after V lost 0 bases and J lost 2 bases. The length of the CDR3 is 16 residues. From germline, CDR1 is SGHNT and CDR2 YYREEE (reference sequence). Sequencing was performed on PBMCs. This chain joins TRBV5-4 and TRBJ2-3, with 11 positions matching TRBD2. This TCR was sampled from a human donor in good health. The DNA for the CDR3 is TGTGCCAGCAGCTTGGGACTAGCGGGACCCACAGATACGCAGTATTTT. Its protein product is CASSLGLAGPTDTQYF.